The 8 T cell receptor beta chains given below trace back to one sample, sequenced in a study of Graves' ophthalmopathy and Graves' hyperthyroidism. The authors amplified TCR beta CDR3 regions from RNA transcripts. HTBI-primed first-round RT-PCR preceded second-round multiplex PCR. TCRdb re-called the multiplex PCR reads with MiXCR, one entry per CDR3 protein. This repertoire shows about 700,000 distinct CDR3 sequences, approximately 39% found once; its top ten account for around 3.3%. The sequenced sample consisted of peripheral blood. Receptors were obtained from an adult man with Graves' ophthalmopathy.

This clonotype was recorded many times. The rearrangement uses TRBV19 and TRBJ1-5; D is perhaps TRBD1 (6 bases). There are 13 residues in the CDR3. V lost 5 bases and J lost 9, with 14 bases in between. CDR1 LNHDA and CDR2 SQIVND come from the germline V gene (reference sequence). Here the CDR3 reads CASSLGAGRPQHF. The CDR3 DNA reads TGTGCCAGTAGTTTGGGGGCGGGGAGGCCCCAGCATTTT.

This clonotype was seen at least ten times. The rearrangement joins TRBV5-8 to TRBJ1-6; D unresolved. CDR3 length: 13 amino acids. Germline V gene sequence: CDR1 SGHTS, CDR2 YDEGEE. The V gene lost 2 bases and the J gene lost 10 bases, with 10 bases spanning the gap. CDR3 residues: CASSFGYGSPLHF. The CDR3, as DNA: TGTGCCAGCAGCTTTGGATATGGATCACCCCTCCACTTT.

About this clonotype itself: The CDR3 carries no conserved terminal phenylalanine or tryptophan, so it likely arises from a read error. J is TRBJ1-1 and V is TRBV12-3 or TRBV12-4; TRBD1 might be the D (5 bases). The CDR3 runs 12 residues. V was pared by 3 bases and J by 6 bases, with 8 bases between. The DNA of the CDR3 is TGTGCCAGCAGTTTTCGGGGGGCTGAAGCTTTCCTT. The encoded protein is CASSFRGAEAFL.

Remarks on this clonotype: Sequence at one end of the junction differs from germline and may be a read error. CDR3 protein: CASSLNTLTEAFF. CDR3 bases: TGTGCCAGCAGTTTGAATACCCTCACTGAAGCTTTCTTT. This rearrangement joins TRBV10-3 to TRBJ1-1; D gene unclear. Germline V gene lookup returns CDR1 ENHRY and CDR2 SYGVKD. CDR3 length: 13 amino acids.

This clonotype occurred a few times. The CDR3 DNA is TGTGCCAGCAGCTTACTTACTACAGGAGGGAGTGAAAAACTGTTTTTT. Protein sequence: CASSLLTTGGSEKLFF. The rearrangement joins TRBV11-3 to TRBJ1-4, with a possible D match to TRBD1 (5 bases). The V gene lost 2 bases and the J gene lost 7 bases, with 17 bases spanning the gap. The CDR3 covers 16 residues. Germline V gene data show CDR1 as SGHNT and CDR2 as YENEEA. Filled out from reference TRBV11-3 and TRBJ1-4, the complete variable domain reads EAGVVQSPRYKIIEKKQPVAFWCNPISGHNTLYWYLQNLGQGPELLIRYENEEAVDDSQLPKDRFSAERLKGVDSTLKIQPAELGDSAVYLCASSLLTTGGSEKLFFGSGTQLSVL.

This clonotype was observed at least ten times. The genes are TRBV7-9 and TRBJ1-4; no clear D gene. CDR3 length equals 15 residues. The V gene lost 1 base and the J gene lost 0 bases, with 6 bases spanning the gap. Germline values: CDR1 SEHNR, CDR2 FQNEAQ (reference sequence). The CDR3 region is CASSLVGTTNEKLFF. CDR3 DNA sequence: TGTGCCAGCAGCTTAGTCGGGACAACTAATGAAAAACTGTTTTTT. Looking up the rest from reference TRBV7-9 and TRBJ1-4 gives the full variable domain: DTGVSQNPRHKITKRGQNVTFRCDPISEHNRLYWYRQTLGQGPEFLTYFQNEAQLEKSRLLSDRFSAERPKGSFSTLEIQRTEQGDSAMYLCASSLVGTTNEKLFFGSGTQLSVL.

This clonotype occurred many times. The rearrangement uses TRBV7-2 and TRBJ2-7; TRBD1 matches 7 bases. The CDR3 extends over 14 amino acids. Germline CDR1 is SGHTA and CDR2 is FQGNSA. The trim removed 9 bases at V and 1 base at J, leaving 9 bases unmatched. In nucleotides, the CDR3 is TGTGCCAGTAGTCCTCGGACAGGATCCTACGAGCAGTACTTC. It codes for CASSPRTGSYEQYF.

CDR3 loop: CASRGSSGSETQYF. CDR3 in DNA: TGTGCCAGCAGGGGGTCTAGCGGGAGTGAGACCCAGTACTTC. The chain recombines TRBV2 with TRBJ2-5; 10 positions agree with TRBD2. The V and J ends lost 6 bases and 5 bases, in that order; junction bases with no gene match: 6. The CDR3 runs to 14 residues. Germline CDR1 and CDR2: SNHLY and FYNNEI.